This passage covers 31 T cell receptor beta chains from one sample sequenced in a study of T cell responses to AZD1222 COVID-19 vaccine. Clones were read by immunoSEQ multiplex PCR, and TCRdb kept only the in-frame ones, dropping some. The sample lists 120,000 to 150,000 clones; roughly nine tenths were seen once. The sample consisted of peripheral blood, taken 28 days after the second AZD1222 dose. The origin of the receptors is an adult who received the AZD1222 COVID-19 vaccine.

This chain links TRBV19 with TRBJ1-1, with D perhaps matching TRBD1 (5 bases). This CDR3 is 14 amino acids long. The V gene's germline CDR1 is LNHDA and CDR2 SQIVND (reference sequence). Trimming removed 8 bases from V and 1 base from J, with 14 bases in between. CDR3 loop: CASRPDSSNTEAFF. Here the CDR3 DNA reads TGTGCCAGTCGTCCAGACAGTTCGAACACTGAAGCTTTCTTT.

In this sample, this clone turned up once. The J gene is TRBJ1-2, the V gene TRBV19, with D possibly matching TRBD1 (6 bases). Germline CDR1 reads LNHDA; CDR2 reads SQIVND (reference sequence). V was shortened by 3 bases and J by 1 base, with 15 bases between the two germline ends. The CDR3 consists of 16 residues. The CDR3 is CASSINSGTNNYGYTF. CDR3 nucleotide sequence: TGTGCCAGTAGTATCAATTCCGGGACAAATAACTATGGCTACACCTTC.

The chain has TRBV10-1 and TRBJ2-3, with 10 bases lining up with TRBD1. V gave up 6 bases and J gave up 4 bases; unmatched junction bases: 1. The CDR3 is made up of 13 amino acids. Germline loops: CDR1 WNHNN, CDR2 SYGVQD (reference sequence). The CDR3: CASRTGGADTQYF. The CDR3 region has the DNA TGCGCCAGCAGGACAGGGGGCGCAGATACGCAGTATTTT.

This chain uses TRBV6-5 with TRBJ2-7; D perhaps matches TRBD1 (5 bases). V was shortened by 5 bases and J by 2 bases, with 10 bases between the two germline ends. There are 13 residues in the CDR3. Germline-derived CDR1 and CDR2 are MNHEY and SVGAGI. CDR3 region: CASSKTEPYEQYF. CDR3 sequence (DNA): TGTGCCAGCAGTAAGACAGAGCCCTACGAGCAGTACTTC.

The chain joins TRBV9 to TRBJ2-3; a weak D match, TRBD2 (6 bases). The V and J ends lost 0 bases and 4 bases respectively, with 9 bases between them. The CDR3 spans 14 residues. CDR1 SGDLS and CDR2 YYNGEE come from the germline V gene. The CDR3 nucleotides read TGTGCCAGCAGCGTAGCTCCGGGGGCAGATACGCAGTATTTT. Protein: CASSVAPGADTQYF.

V usage is TRBV5-1 and J usage is TRBJ2-1; 8 nucleotides match TRBD2. The CDR3 is 17 amino acids. V lost 0 bases to trimming and J lost 2 bases; unmatched junction nucleotides: 7. Germline V gene lookup returns CDR1 SGHRS and CDR2 YFSETQ. The CDR3 bases are TGCGCCAGCAGCTTGGGTTATCGGGGGGGTACCTACAATGAGCAGTTCTTC. Translating it yields CASSLGYRGGTYNEQFF.

This chain joins TRBV7-8 and TRBJ1-4; D unclear. Trimming took 1 base from V and 7 from J, leaving 4 bases between them. The CDR3 runs 12 residues. Germline loops: CDR1 SGHVS, CDR2 FQNEAQ. The CDR3, as DNA: TGTGCCAGCAGCTTAGGACCTGAAAAACTGTTTTTT. Translation: CASSLGPEKLFF.

The chain links TRBV9 to TRBJ2-1; a weak D match, TRBD2 (6 bases). CDR3 length: 14 residues. Trimming stripped 2 bases from V and 7 bases from J, with 13 bases between. Germline CDR1 reads SGDLS; CDR2 reads YYNGEE. CDR3 amino acids: CASSVRPEGNEQFF. The DNA for the CDR3 is TGTGCCAGCAGCGTCCGGCCGGAGGGTAATGAGCAGTTCTTC.

With regard to this clone: This specimen includes other DNA sequences encoding the same CDR3. The V gene is TRBV11-3, the J gene TRBJ1-2; D not resolved. Germline V CDR1 and CDR2: SGHNT, YENEEA. The V and J ends lost 5 bases and 2 bases respectively, with 9 bases between them. The CDR3 sequence is 13 residues long. The chain's CDR3 is CASSPSPNYGYTF. The CDR3 DNA sequence: TGTGCCAGCAGCCCCTCGCCGAACTATGGCTACACCTTC.

The V call is TRBV13, the J call TRBJ2-3; D is unclear. The CDR3 spans 14 residues. From germline, CDR1 is PRHDT and CDR2 FYEKMQ (reference sequence). Trimming took off 5 bases at V and 1 base at J, with 10 bases between the two ends. CDR3: CASSLKGGTDTQYF. In nucleotides, the CDR3 is TGTGCCAGCAGCCTCAAGGGCGGCACAGATACGCAGTATTTT.

This clone was recorded only once. The rearrangement links TRBV27 to TRBJ1-4; possible D gene TRBD1, 5 bases. The CDR3 contains 17 residues. V was pared by 3 bases and J by 2 bases, with 16 bases between. Germline V lookup: CDR1 MNHEY, CDR2 SMNVEV (reference sequence). The CDR3 nucleotides read TGTGCCAGCAGTTTCCAGGGTGGGATGCGGACTAATGAAAAACTGTTTTTT. This gives the protein CASSFQGGMRTNEKLFF.

V usage is TRBV11-3 and J usage is TRBJ1-1, with 9 bases that match TRBD1. V lost 5 bases and J lost 3; bases outside the gene matches: 7. Germline V lookup: CDR1 SGHNT, CDR2 YENEEA. The CDR3 is 15 residues long. The CDR3 spells CASSQGTGGYTEAFF. The CDR3 DNA follows: TGTGCCAGCAGCCAGGGCACAGGGGGCTACACTGAAGCTTTCTTT.

The rearrangement joins TRBV11-3 to TRBJ2-2, with a possible D match to TRBD1 (6 bases). This CDR3 is 16 amino acids long. Germline CDR1 and CDR2: SGHNT and YENEEA. V was clipped by 1 base and J by 5 bases, with 14 bases between them. The CDR3, as DNA: TGTGCCAGCAGCTTAGGCAGGGGACCTGGGACCGGGGAGCTGTTTTTT. It encodes CASSLGRGPGTGELFF. The entire variable domain, with the rest obtained from reference TRBV11-3 and TRBJ2-2, is as follows: EAGVVQSPRYKIIEKKQPVAFWCNPISGHNTLYWYLQNLGQGPELLIRYENEEAVDDSQLPKDRFSAERLKGVDSTLKIQPAELGDSAVYLCASSLGRGPGTGELFFGEGSRLTVL.

The sample holds one count of this clone. The chain joins TRBV9 to TRBJ2-1, with 10 bases fitting TRBD2. This CDR3 spans 16 amino acids. CDR1 SGDLS and CDR2 YYNGEE come from the germline V gene. With V trimmed by 2 bases and J by 4 bases, 6 bases remained unmatched. The CDR3 loop is CASSVGTSGKYNEQFF. CDR3 DNA: TGTGCCAGCAGCGTCGGAACTAGCGGGAAGTACAATGAGCAGTTCTTC.

This chain uses TRBV11-3 with TRBJ1-1; D is perhaps TRBD1 (6 bases). The germline V gene has CDR1 SGHNT and CDR2 YENEEA. The CDR3 sequence is 15 residues long. V dropped 5 bases and J dropped 0 bases, with 13 bases sitting between them. DNA for the CDR3: TGTGCCAGCAGCCCGCGGACAGCCATGAACACTGAAGCTTTCTTT. Encoded protein: CASSPRTAMNTEAFF.

The J gene is TRBJ2-1, the V gene TRBV7-8; D may be TRBD1 (5 bases). Germline V CDR1 and CDR2: SGHVS, FQNEAQ. V was pared by 4 bases and J by 5 bases, with 12 bases between. The CDR3 extends over 14 amino acids. CDR3 nucleotides: TGTGCCAGCAGCTCAGGGCTAAACAACAATGAGCAGTTCTTC. Translating gives CASSSGLNNNEQFF.

This clone occurred a few times. The V and J genes are TRBV30 and TRBJ1-1; possibly TRBD1 for D (6 bases). Germline V gene sequence: CDR1 GTSNPN, CDR2 SVGIG (reference sequence). CDR3 length: 14 amino acids. V was pared by 3 bases and J by 5 bases, with 16 bases between. DNA for the CDR3: TGTGCCTGGAGCTATGCAGGGGTAAGGACTGAAGCTTTCTTT. Translated: CAWSYAGVRTEAFF.

This sequence joins TRBV24-1 and TRBJ2-5; a possible D gene is TRBD1 (5 bases). Looked up from germline, CDR1 is KGHDR and CDR2 is SFDVKD. The V gene lost 9 bases and the J gene lost 1 base, with 14 bases spanning the gap. The CDR3 covers 14 residues. The CDR3 reads CATGQGRLQETQYF. For the CDR3, the DNA is TGTGCCACCGGACAAGGACGGCTCCAAGAGACCCAGTACTTC.

The chain has TRBV11-3 and TRBJ2-6, with 9 bases fitting TRBD1. J gave up 0 bases and V 10 bases, and 10 bases lay outside the gene matches. The CDR3 has 17 amino acids. Germline V gene data show CDR1 as SGHNT and CDR2 as YENEEA. The DNA for the CDR3 is TGTGCCATCCAACAGGGGGCGCTAAGCTCTGGGGCCAACGTCCTGACTTTC. Protein: CAIQQGALSSGANVLTF.

This chain uses TRBV5-8 with TRBJ1-2; the D is unclear. The CDR3 runs to 12 residues. From germline, CDR1 is SGHTS and CDR2 YDEGEE. V was clipped by 5 bases and J by 2 bases, with 7 bases between them. CDR3 DNA: TGTGCCAGCAGGACGCAAAACTATGGCTACACCTTC. Its translation: CASRTQNYGYTF.

The chain is built from TRBV5-1 and TRBJ1-5, with 8 bases aligning to TRBD1. V lost 0 bases and J lost 3; bases outside the gene matches: 8. CDR1 is SGHRS, CDR2 YFSETQ, per germline. This CDR3 has 17 residues. This CDR3 is CASSLGAGGADNQPQHF. CDR3 bases: TGCGCCAGCAGCTTGGGTGCAGGGGGCGCGGACAATCAGCCCCAGCATTTT.

Only a few counts were recorded for this clone. The rearrangement uses TRBV30 and TRBJ2-1; D possibly matches TRBD1 or TRBD2 (5 bases each). The CDR3 length is 15 residues. V lost 0 bases and J 0 bases, leaving 9 bases between the germline ends. Germline CDR1 reads GTSNPN; CDR2 reads SVGIG (reference sequence). The CDR3 coding sequence is TGTGCCTGGAGTGTTGGGACCAGCTCCTACAATGAGCAGTTCTTC. Its translation is CAWSVGTSSYNEQFF.

The rearrangement joins TRBV10-3 to TRBJ1-2; TRBD1 might be the D (5 bases). V was shortened by 1 base and J by 4 bases, with 10 bases between the two germline ends. The CDR3 totals 14 residues. Germline values: CDR1 ENHRY, CDR2 SYGVKD. CDR3 protein: CAISEWGLSYGYTF. The CDR3 coding sequence is TGTGCCATCAGTGAGTGGGGCCTGAGCTATGGCTACACCTTC.

This clone was seen once. J is TRBJ1-6 and V is TRBV27; tentatively, D is TRBD1 (5 bases). CDR3 length: 12 residues. V was cut by 0 bases and J by 14 bases, with 8 bases left in between. The germline V gene encodes CDR1 MNHEY and CDR2 SMNVEV (reference sequence). CDR3 amino acids: CASSLSGETLHF. CDR3 nucleotide sequence: TGTGCCAGCAGTTTATCGGGGGAGACCCTCCACTTT.

The rearrangement links TRBV5-6 to TRBJ2-7; 9 nucleotides align to TRBD1. CDR1 and CDR2 from the germline V gene are SGHDT and YYEEEE. This CDR3 has 14 amino acids. V trimming: 3 bases; J trimming: 2 bases; junction bases outside the gene matches: 3. CDR3 region: CASSSGQGAYEQYF. CDR3 DNA sequence: TGTGCCAGCAGCTCGGGACAGGGAGCCTACGAGCAGTACTTC.

The genes are TRBV30 and TRBJ1-6; the match to TRBD1 covers 10 bases. CDR3 length: 14 amino acids. Germline-derived CDR1 and CDR2 are GTSNPN and SVGIG (reference sequence). V gave up 7 bases and J gave up 9 bases; unmatched junction bases: 9. The chain's CDR3 is CAFTLRDRGSPLHF. The CDR3, as DNA: TGTGCCTTCACACTCCGGGACAGGGGTTCACCCCTCCACTTT. The full variable domain, in which reference TRBV30 and TRBJ1-6 provide the parts outside the CDR3, is SQTIHQWPATLVQPVGSPLSLECTVEGTSNPNLYWYRQAAGRGLQLLFYSVGIGQISSEVPQNLSASRPQDRQFILSSKKLLLSDSGFYLCAFTLRDRGSPLHFGNGTRLTVT.

The V call is TRBV29-1, the J call TRBJ2-5, with D perhaps matching TRBD2 (6 bases). This CDR3 has 13 amino acids. The germline gives CDR1 SQVTM, CDR2 ANQGSEA. V was cut by 4 bases and J by 5 bases, with 14 bases left in between. The CDR3 DNA reads TGCAGCGTTGCCGGGAGTGAGGCGGAGACCCAGTACTTC. Amino acid sequence: CSVAGSEAETQYF.

This rearrangement joins TRBV6-5 to TRBJ1-2; TRBD1 aligns across 12 bases. This CDR3 region has 16 residues. Germline CDR1 is MNHEY and CDR2 is SVGAGI. J lost 7 bases, V lost 4 bases, and 10 bases had no gene match. As DNA, the CDR3 is TGTGCCAGCAGTTCGATTCCGGGACAGGGGGCGCCTGGCTACACCTTC. Translation: CASSSIPGQGAPGYTF.

The chain uses TRBV12-3 or TRBV12-4 and TRBJ1-5, with TRBD1 matching 10 bases. The J segment lost 4 bases and the V segment lost 6 bases, leaving 0 bases of the junction unmatched. CDR3 length: 13 residues. This chain's CDR3 is CASRGQGNQPQHF. The CDR3, as DNA: TGTGCCAGCAGGGGACAGGGGAATCAGCCCCAGCATTTT.

The chain couples TRBV6-6 to TRBJ2-1; TRBD2 matches 14 bases. The CDR3 consists of 16 residues. The trim removed 4 bases at V and 7 bases at J, leaving 6 bases unmatched. Germline CDR1 is MNHNY and CDR2 is SVGAGI (reference sequence). In DNA form, the CDR3 reads TGTGCCAGCAGTTCGACCGGGACTAGCGGGAGTAATGAGCAGTTCTTC. As protein: CASSSTGTSGSNEQFF.

This clone was counted a single time. The genes are TRBV30 and TRBJ2-1; D ambiguous. The CDR3 is made up of 13 amino acids. V dropped 3 bases and J dropped 2 bases, with 8 bases sitting between them. Germline CDR1 reads GTSNPN; CDR2 reads SVGIG (reference sequence). The CDR3 sequence: CAWRATTYNEQFF. In DNA form, the CDR3 reads TGTGCCTGGAGGGCTACCACCTACAATGAGCAGTTCTTC.